A single sample gave rise to the 10 T cell receptor beta chains below, sequenced in a study of cytomegalovirus exposure and HLA in healthy donors. The PCR used 60 Vbeta and 13 Jbeta primers. This table comes from immunoSEQ multiplex PCR, and its TCRdb copy is limited to in-frame clones, with some not included. The sample consists of around 130,000 clones, around 77% of them appearing once. Material for sequencing was PBMCs. The receptor source for this set is a man aged 18 to 30 in good health and CMV-seropositive.

This chain joins TRBV19 and TRBJ2-7, with D maybe TRBD1 (5 bases). CDR3 length: 14 residues. Germline V CDR1 and CDR2: LNHDA, SQIVND (reference sequence). V lost 1 base and J 2 bases, leaving 9 bases between the germline ends. The CDR3 nucleotides read TGTGCCAGTAGTATAGGGCAGGGAACCTACGAGCAGTACTTC. Its translation: CASSIGQGTYEQYF.

This clone was seen just once. The DNA of the CDR3 is TGTGCCAGCAGTGAAGCCCCCCCCAGCGATTACTATGGCTACACCTTC. It specifies CASSEAPPSDYYGYTF. The chain uses TRBV25-1 and TRBJ1-2; D ambiguous. This CDR3 has 16 amino acids. Trimming removed 2 bases from V and 3 bases from J, with 16 bases in between. The germline gives CDR1 MGHDK, CDR2 SYGVNS.

The chain recombines TRBV14 with TRBJ2-3, with 16 positions matching TRBD2. The CDR3 contains 19 residues. V was clipped by 6 bases and J by 2 bases; unmatched bases: 11. The germline V gene encodes CDR1 SGHDN and CDR2 FVKESK. The chain's CDR3 is CASRAPGLAGGRFTDTQYF. CDR3 coding DNA: TGTGCCAGCAGGGCTCCGGGACTAGCGGGAGGGAGGTTCACAGATACGCAGTATTTT.

The gene calls are TRBV5-1 and TRBJ2-5; maybe TRBD1 (6 bases). The germline CDR1 and CDR2 sequences are SGHRS and YFSETQ. Trimming cost V 0 bases and J 2 bases, with 20 bases left between them. The CDR3 loop spans 18 amino acids. The CDR3 is CASSLEGSQGFLQETQYF. DNA of the CDR3: TGCGCCAGCAGCTTGGAAGGTAGTCAGGGGTTCCTTCAAGAGACCCAGTACTTC.

The J gene is TRBJ1-2, the V gene TRBV19; tentative D call: TRBD1 (6 bases). Trimming shortened V by 3 bases and J by 2 bases, and 10 bases separated the two germline ends. The germline gives CDR1 LNHDA, CDR2 SQIVND (reference sequence). The CDR3 is made up of 14 amino acids. Written as DNA, the CDR3 is TGTGCCAGTAGTATGACAGGAACAAACTATGGCTACACCTTC. Translation gives CASSMTGTNYGYTF.

In this sample, this clone turned up once. V is TRBV6-6 and J is TRBJ2-3; 10 nucleotides line up with TRBD2. This CDR3 has 15 amino acids. Germline V gene sequence: CDR1 MNHNY, CDR2 SVGAGI (reference sequence). With 4 bases clipped from V and 0 bases from J, the junction kept 1 base outside the gene matches. In DNA form, the CDR3 reads TGTGCCAGCAGTTCTAGCGGGAGAAGCACAGATACGCAGTATTTT. It yields the protein CASSSSGRSTDTQYF.

The chain uses TRBV5-1 and TRBJ1-1; a weak D match, TRBD1 (5 bases). Germline lookup yields CDR1 SGHRS and CDR2 YFSETQ. The CDR3 runs 13 residues. Trimming cost V 0 bases and J 11 bases, with 14 bases left between them. The CDR3 reads CASSLEIAGRAFF. CDR3 bases: TGCGCCAGCAGCTTGGAGATTGCGGGGCGGGCTTTCTTT.

There are a few counts of this clone. The chain combines TRBV5-6 with TRBJ2-5; perhaps TRBD1 as D (5 bases). V shed 0 bases and J shed 3 bases, with 9 bases lying between them. CDR3 length equals 14 residues. The germline V gene encodes CDR1 SGHDT and CDR2 YYEEEE. CDR3 amino acids: CASSLGGPKETQYF. The CDR3 DNA sequence: TGTGCCAGCAGCTTGGGGGGCCCCAAAGAGACCCAGTACTTC.

The J gene is TRBJ2-3, the V gene TRBV19, with 8 positions matching TRBD1. The CDR3 runs to 16 residues. J lost 6 bases, V lost 6 bases, and 14 bases had no gene match. CDR1 and CDR2 from the germline V gene are LNHDA and SQIVND (reference sequence). The chain's CDR3 is CASSIRQGISRDTQYF. Written as DNA, the CDR3 is TGTGCCAGTAGCATCAGACAGGGGATCTCACGCGATACGCAGTATTTT. Full variable domain (missing parts from reference TRBV19 and TRBJ2-3): DGGITQSPKYLFRKEGQNVTLSCEQNLNHDAMYWYRQDPGQGLRLIYYSQIVNDFQKGDIAEGYSVSREKKESFPLTVTSAQKNPTAFYLCASSIRQGISRDTQYFGPGTRLTVL.

The chain carries TRBV2 and TRBJ2-1, with D unclear. Germline CDR1 SNHLY, CDR2 FYNNEI. V shed 4 bases and J shed 8 bases, with 18 bases lying between them. CDR3 length: 15 amino acids. The chain's CDR3 is CASSGAVLPTDEQFF. The CDR3 region has the DNA TGTGCCAGCAGTGGGGCTGTCCTACCTACGGATGAGCAGTTCTTC.